Presented here are 10 T cell receptor beta chains from one specimen sequenced in a study of brain T cells in children with intractable seizures. Sequenced by immunoSEQ multiplex PCR; TCRdb stores in-frame clones only, minus some. The sample lists 340,000 or so clones; about 94% were seen once. Time point meaning: blood from clinic visit 5 months post-surgery; TSC patient then seizure free. This specimen consisted of peripheral blood, obtained roughly 5 months after surgery. Receptor source: a boy less than two years old with tuberous sclerosis and intractable seizures.

The chain is built from TRBV4-2 and TRBJ2-3; tentative D call: TRBD2 (6 bases). Germline V gene data show CDR1 as LGHNA and CDR2 as YNFKEQ. Between the trimmed V and J ends, which lost 6 bases and 3 bases, there was a span of 13 bases. CDR3 length: 14 amino acids. CDR3 loop: CASRWGETTDTQYF. The CDR3 DNA is TGTGCCAGCAGGTGGGGGGAGACGACAGATACGCAGTATTTT.

The gene calls are TRBV27 and TRBJ2-7, with a tentative D call TRBD1 (6 bases). Germline values: CDR1 MNHEY, CDR2 SMNVEV (reference sequence). Trimming shortened V by 5 bases and J by 3 bases, and 14 bases separated the two germline ends. The CDR3 length is 14 residues. CDR3: CASSRAGDVYEQYF. The CDR3 DNA reads as TGTGCCAGCAGTCGGGCAGGGGATGTCTACGAGCAGTACTTC.

The CDR3 DNA sequence: TGTGCCAGCACCCCCGGGATGAACACTGAAGCTTTCTTT. Residues: CASTPGMNTEAFF. V usage is TRBV28 and J usage is TRBJ1-1; D uncertain. V was trimmed by 7 bases and J by 0 bases, leaving 9 bases between them. The CDR3 loop spans 13 amino acids. Germline V gives CDR1 MDHEN, CDR2 SYDVKM.

Remarks on this clone: The junction does not match germline at one end; this may be a read error. The rearrangement links TRBV5-5 to TRBJ2-7; 12 bases map to TRBD2. Germline V gene lookup returns CDR1 SGHKS and CDR2 YYEKEE (reference sequence). The CDR3 is 15 amino acids. CDR3 sequence: CASSLGLAGGPPVVF. The CDR3 DNA sequence: TGTGCCAGCAGCTTGGGGCTAGCGGGAGGGCCGCCCGTAGTCTTC.

This chain links TRBV27 with TRBJ1-5; 7 nucleotides agree with TRBD1. This CDR3 has 20 residues. The V gene end was trimmed by 3 bases and the J gene end by 7 bases; junction bases not matched to a gene: 24. Germline V gene lookup returns CDR1 MNHEY and CDR2 SMNVEV (reference sequence). CDR3 in DNA: TGTGCCAGCAGTTTTAGGGACAGACCCGAGAAGGGGCCGCCATACCAGCCCCAGCATTTT. This encodes CASSFRDRPEKGPPYQPQHF.

The rearrangement uses TRBV18 and TRBJ2-1; 9 bases match TRBD2. This CDR3 has 15 residues. Germline V gene data show CDR1 as KGHSH and CDR2 as LQKENI. J was trimmed by 4 bases and V by 6 bases; bases with no gene match: 7. For the CDR3, the DNA is TGTGCCAGCTCCCCTCTGGCGGGAGGGTACAATGAGCAGTTCTTC. Translation: CASSPLAGGYNEQFF.

This rearrangement joins TRBV30 to TRBJ1-1, with D uncertain. This CDR3 has 11 amino acids. Trimming pared 7 bases from V and 5 bases from J, leaving 11 bases between. Germline V gene data show CDR1 as GTSNPN and CDR2 as SVGIG (reference sequence). The CDR3 loop is CALMVWTEAFF. CDR3 nucleotides: TGTGCCTTGATGGTCTGGACTGAAGCTTTCTTT.

The CDR3 protein is CASSLSAYEQYF. For the CDR3, the DNA is TGTGCCAGCAGTTTATCCGCCTACGAGCAGTACTTC. This sequence joins TRBV28 and TRBJ2-7; no clear D gene. Germline CDR1 MDHEN, CDR2 SYDVKM. The CDR3 length is 12 residues. V was clipped by 1 base and J by 2 bases, with 3 bases between them.

The V and J genes are TRBV30 and TRBJ1-1, with D possibly TRBD1 on 5 matching bases. Trimming pared 5 bases from V and 5 bases from J, leaving 12 bases between. This CDR3 is built from 12 residues. Germline values: CDR1 GTSNPN, CDR2 SVGIG (reference sequence). CDR3 region: CAWGGGETEAFF. CDR3 nucleotide sequence: TGTGCCTGGGGTGGAGGGGAGACTGAAGCTTTCTTT.

The rearrangement joins TRBV29-1 to TRBJ1-2; the D is unclear. CDR1 is SQVTM, CDR2 ANQGSEA, per germline. This CDR3 has 13 residues. V lost 4 bases, J lost 6 bases, and 15 bases lay in between. CDR3 DNA: TGCAGCGTTGCGGCCCTATTCTTGGATGGCTACACCTTC. Translating gives CSVAALFLDGYTF.